Listed here are 25 T cell receptor beta chains from one sample, sequenced in a study of T cell repertoires in cytomegalovirus infection. TCRdb called the reads again in MiXCR, with one record for every CDR3 protein. The data contain about a million distinct CDR3 sequences, 30% to 40% of them seen just once; the ten biggest clones take up over 11%. No antigens are known for them. The specimen was cultured CD8+ T cells from PBMCs, collected from culture after CMV antigen stimulation. The source of these receptors is a human donor in good health (CMV status not recorded). Some clones in this sample may be carry-over from other donors' samples.

This clonotype was recorded many times. V is TRBV6-6 and J is TRBJ2-1; TRBD1 aligns across 8 bases. CDR1 is MNHNY, CDR2 SVGAGI, per germline (reference sequence). Trimming removed 6 bases from V and 4 bases from J; junction bases left unmatched: 14. The CDR3 consists of 17 residues. The CDR3 DNA sequence: TGTGCCAGCAGCCTTTTCCCGGGACAGGAGACGTACAATGAGCAGTTCTTC. This encodes CASSLFPGQETYNEQFF.

This chain links TRBV28 with TRBJ2-1; 7 bases fit TRBD1. Germline CDR1 reads MDHEN; CDR2 reads SYDVKM. V lost 11 bases to trimming and J lost 0 bases; unmatched junction nucleotides: 10. CDR3 length: 15 amino acids. The CDR3 nucleotides are TGTGCCGCAGCCCCGGGACAGTCCTCCTACAATGAGCAGTTCTTC. Amino acid sequence: CAAAPGQSSYNEQFF.

The sample holds a few counts of this clonotype. The rearrangement links TRBV5-5 to TRBJ1-2; D is perhaps TRBD1 (6 bases). Germline V gene lookup returns CDR1 SGHKS and CDR2 YYEKEE (reference sequence). V lost 6 bases to trimming and J lost 2 bases, with 17 bases between them. The CDR3 is 15 residues long. The chain's CDR3 is CASNYPGHLNYGYTF. As DNA, the CDR3 is TGTGCCAGCAACTATCCGGGACACCTCAACTATGGCTACACCTTC.

Many counts were recorded for this clonotype. The V and J genes are TRBV7-6 and TRBJ1-6; the D gene is possibly TRBD1 (5 bases). V shed 5 bases and J shed 7 bases, with 12 bases lying between them. Germline CDR1 SGHVS, CDR2 FNYEAQ. CDR3 size: 14 residues. The CDR3, as DNA: TGTGCCAGCAGCACCGGTGACAGCAATTCACCCCTCCACTTT. Translated, it gives CASSTGDSNSPLHF.

This clonotype was counted only a few times. The CDR3 loop reads CASSPHGEETQYF. The CDR3 DNA is TGTGCCAGCAGCCCCCATGGGGAAGAGACCCAGTACTTC. The rearrangement joins TRBV11-3 to TRBJ2-5; D unclear. Trimming left V 5 bases short and J 3 bases short, with 10 bases between. The CDR3 is 13 residues long. Germline CDR1 and CDR2: SGHNT and YENEEA.

This clonotype occurred a few times. The chain combines TRBV6-5 with TRBJ1-1, with 7 bases fitting TRBD1. The CDR3 totals 14 residues. With 6 bases clipped from V and 8 bases from J, the junction kept 12 bases outside the gene matches. The V gene's germline CDR1 is MNHEY and CDR2 SVGAGI. CDR3 sequence: CASSLTTDRAEAFF. CDR3 nucleotide sequence: TGTGCCAGCAGCCTAACCACCGACAGGGCAGAAGCTTTCTTT.

There are a few counts of this clonotype. This chain uses TRBV6-1 with TRBJ1-1; D perhaps matches TRBD1 (5 bases). V lost 3 bases and J 2 bases, leaving 10 bases between the germline ends. Germline assignment: CDR1 MNHNS and CDR2 SASEGT. CDR3 length equals 14 residues. In DNA, the CDR3 is TGTGCCAGCAGTGATTGGGGGACCAACACTGAAGCTTTCTTT. Amino acids: CASSDWGTNTEAFF.

This clonotype was seen a handful of times. The J gene is TRBJ1-3, the V gene TRBV27, with 7 bases aligning to TRBD1. The ends lost 6 bases at V and 5 bases at J; junction bases unmatched: 7. CDR1 MNHEY and CDR2 SMNVEV come from the germline V gene (reference sequence). The length of the CDR3 is 14 residues. This CDR3 is CASSPRQGRNTIYF. The CDR3 bases are TGTGCCAGCAGCCCCCGACAGGGAAGAAACACCATATATTTT.

This clonotype has only a few counts. The chain joins TRBV10-3 to TRBJ2-5; 7 bases line up with TRBD1. Germline V gives CDR1 ENHRY, CDR2 SYGVKD. The V segment lost 8 bases and the J segment 1 base; nucleotides outside the gene matches: 4. This CDR3 comprises 13 residues. CDR3: CAIGQAVQETQYF. In nucleotides, the CDR3 is TGTGCCATCGGACAGGCCGTCCAAGAGACCCAGTACTTC.

The V call is TRBV7-6, the J call TRBJ2-3; no firm D call. The germline V and J ends were trimmed by 6 bases and 2 bases, with 18 bases remaining between them. The CDR3 is made up of 16 amino acids. Germline CDR1 reads SGHVS; CDR2 reads FNYEAQ. CDR3 in amino acids: CASSSPPDGITDTQYF. The CDR3 DNA is TGTGCCAGCAGTTCCCCGCCGGACGGAATCACAGATACGCAGTATTTT.

As for this clonotype: One end of the junction does not line up with germline, which may come from a read error. The V gene is TRBV7-8, the J gene TRBJ1-2; weak D call: TRBD1 (6 bases). CDR1 and CDR2 from the germline V gene are SGHVS and FQNEAQ. This CDR3 contains 19 residues. DNA of the CDR3: TGTGCCAGCAGATTAGGGGTAGTCAGTCGGGACAATTATGACTATGGCTACACCTTC. Its protein product is CASRLGVVSRDNYDYGYTF.

This clonotype was recorded many times. J is TRBJ1-1 and V is TRBV14; 7 bases are a match to TRBD1. Germline V CDR1 and CDR2: SGHDN, FVKESK. V lost 4 bases to trimming and J lost 2 bases; unmatched junction nucleotides: 4. CDR3 length: 14 residues. The CDR3 DNA reads as TGTGCCAGCAGCCCCTACAGGGGCAACACTGAAGCTTTCTTT. As protein: CASSPYRGNTEAFF.

Only a few counts were recorded for this clonotype. The rearrangement links TRBV27 to TRBJ2-1; a weak D match, TRBD1 (6 bases). The CDR3 has 15 amino acids. Germline V gives CDR1 MNHEY, CDR2 SMNVEV (reference sequence). Trimming pared 5 bases from V and 1 base from J, leaving 12 bases between. The CDR3 region is CASSPGDRSYNEQFF. The CDR3 DNA follows: TGTGCCAGCAGTCCAGGGGATAGGTCCTACAATGAGCAGTTCTTC.

This clonotype was seen a handful of times. This sequence joins TRBV20-1 and TRBJ1-1; D gene uncertain. V dropped 0 bases and J dropped 5 bases, with 13 bases sitting between them. CDR1 is DFQATT, CDR2 SNEGSKA, per germline (reference sequence). There are 14 residues in the CDR3. The CDR3 DNA reads as TGCAGTGCTAGAGATAGGAGCCATCGGACTGAAGCTTTCTTT. It codes for CSARDRSHRTEAFF.

The chain uses TRBV7-6 and TRBJ2-7, with D tentatively TRBD2 (6 bases). V was shortened by 7 bases and J by 4 bases, with 23 bases between the two germline ends. The CDR3 loop spans 16 amino acids. Germline V lookup: CDR1 SGHVS, CDR2 FNYEAQ. The CDR3 sequence is CASIGRGDGGWYEQYF. CDR3 DNA sequence: TGTGCCAGCATCGGGCGCGGGGACGGTGGGTGGTACGAGCAGTACTTC.

In its sample, this clonotype was seen a few times. The chain combines TRBV3-1 with TRBJ2-1; possibly TRBD1 for D (6 bases). Trimming removed 0 bases at V and 6 bases at J, with 12 bases between. The CDR3 is made up of 15 amino acids. Per germline, CDR1 LGHDT and CDR2 YNNKEL (reference sequence). The CDR3 DNA reads TGTGCCAGCAGCCAAGACGCCTTAGGGGGCAATGAGCAGTTCTTC. Translating it yields CASSQDALGGNEQFF.

The chain joins TRBV7-9 to TRBJ1-1; TRBD1 matches at 8 bases. Trimming at V came to 5 bases and at J to 6 bases, leaving 8 bases not matched to a gene. This CDR3 has 14 amino acids. Germline loops: CDR1 SEHNR, CDR2 FQNEAQ (reference sequence). CDR3 sequence (DNA): TGTGCCAGCAGCGCCGGACAGGGTTTCGCTGAAGCTTTCTTT. Translated: CASSAGQGFAEAFF. The entire variable domain, with the rest obtained from reference TRBV7-9 and TRBJ1-1, is as follows: DTGVSQNPRHKITKRGQNVTFRCDPISEHNRLYWYRQTLGQGPEFLTYFQNEAQLEKSRLLSDRFSAERPKGSFSTLEIQRTEQGDSAMYLCASSAGQGFAEAFFGQGTRLTVV.

In its sample, this clonotype was seen a few times. This chain uses TRBV7-9 with TRBJ2-1; D unresolved. This CDR3 is built from 15 residues. V dropped 1 base and J dropped 8 bases, with 15 bases sitting between them. CDR1 is SEHNR, CDR2 FQNEAQ, per germline (reference sequence). The CDR3 region has the DNA TGTGCCAGCAGCTTAGTACCTAGAACTGCGGATGAGCAGTTCTTC. Translated: CASSLVPRTADEQFF.

This clonotype was observed a handful of times. This chain links TRBV29-1 with TRBJ1-2; maybe TRBD1 (5 bases). The V and J ends lost 5 bases and 2 bases respectively, with 12 bases between them. Germline V CDR1 and CDR2: SQVTM, ANQGSEA. This CDR3 is built from 13 residues. The chain's CDR3 is CSVPQGVNYGYTF. The DNA of the CDR3 is TGCAGCGTTCCCCAGGGTGTCAACTATGGCTACACCTTC.

The rearrangement joins TRBV7-6 to TRBJ2-3; a weak D match, TRBD2 (6 bases). CDR1 and CDR2 (germline): SGHVS, FNYEAQ. There are 15 residues in the CDR3. V dropped 5 bases and J dropped 1 base, with 13 bases sitting between them. The CDR3 nucleotides are TGTGCCAGCAGCGTGAACTGGGAGGGCACAGATACGCAGTATTTT. Translating it yields CASSVNWEGTDTQYF.

The sample holds a few counts of this clonotype. The chain carries TRBV12-3 or TRBV12-4 and TRBJ2-1, with D unresolved. V lost 5 bases and J lost 8, with 16 bases in between. This CDR3 comprises 14 residues. The chain's CDR3 is CASSLRALQDEQFF. In DNA form, the CDR3 reads TGTGCCAGCAGTCTCCGGGCCCTGCAAGATGAGCAGTTCTTC.

The chain's CDR3 is CASSGRGRTFF. The CDR3 nucleotides are TGCGCCAGCAGCGGAAGGGGGCGCACTTTCTTT. This chain joins TRBV5-1 and TRBJ1-1, with 7 bases matching TRBD1. CDR3 length: 11 residues. Germline CDR1 reads SGHRS; CDR2 reads YFSETQ. Germline trimming cut 4 bases from V and 12 bases from J; bases unmatched to any gene: 6.

A few counts support this clonotype. V is TRBV2 and J is TRBJ2-5, with D uncertain. Looked up from germline, CDR1 is SNHLY and CDR2 is FYNNEI. Between the trimmed V and J ends, which lost 7 bases and 5 bases, there was a span of 8 bases. CDR3 length: 11 amino acids. CDR3: CASIAGETQYF. CDR3 nucleotide sequence: TGTGCCAGCATAGCCGGGGAGACCCAGTACTTC.

This clonotype was detected only once. The rearrangement joins TRBV3-1 to TRBJ1-6, with a weak D call TRBD1 (6 bases). Germline V gene lookup returns CDR1 LGHDT and CDR2 YNNKEL (reference sequence). V dropped 4 bases and J dropped 0 bases, with 16 bases sitting between them. CDR3 length: 18 residues. The DNA of the CDR3 is TGTGCCAGCAGCCCAGAGCCTACAGGGCTCTCCTATAATTCACCCCTCCACTTT. Translating it yields CASSPEPTGLSYNSPLHF.

This rearrangement joins TRBV19 to TRBJ1-2, with 7 bases matching TRBD1. From germline, CDR1 is LNHDA and CDR2 SQIVND (reference sequence). There are 12 residues in the CDR3. After removal of 9 bases from V and 8 bases from J, the junction contained 9 bases not matched to a gene. The CDR3 sequence: CASQLQGEGYTF. The CDR3 nucleotides are TGTGCCAGCCAGCTCCAGGGGGAGGGCTACACCTTC.